This T cell receptor (beta chain) was sequenced during a study of PD-1 blockade in classical Hodgkin lymphoma. Deletions cut 6 bases from V and 6 bases from J, with 10 bases between. Germline assignment: CDR1 SEHNR and CDR2 FQNEAQ (reference sequence). The CDR3 extends over 12 amino acids. Whole-study results and caveats: Nivolumab starters within 1 year of ASCT were excluded. Compared with baseline, CD4+ but not CD8+ TCR diversity had risen significantly by C4D1. Patients who responded completely had about the same baseline diversity as newly diagnosed patients.

Autologous stem cell transplantation was followed by relapse in every patient, and brentuximab vedotin exposure varied. As concerns this clone: Its antigen is not known.

The method was immunoSEQ multiplex PCR; TCRdb's version includes in-frame clones alone and lacks a portion of them. The sample holds approximately 160,000 clones, just under 80% seen once. The sequencing used peripheral blood mononuclear cells (PBMCs), collected before the second cycle of nivolumab. The origin of this receptor is a human donor with classical Hodgkin lymphoma. J is TRBJ2-3 and V is TRBV7-9; D is undetermined. The DNA for the CDR3 is TGTGCCAGCAGTTTAACGGCGGATACGCAGTATTTT. This codes for CASSLTADTQYF.